The 14 T cell receptor beta chains in this list originate from one sample, sequenced in a study of human T cells and chemical hapten exposure. TCRdb analysed the RACE reads with MiXCR anew, one entry per CDR3 protein. Altogether roughly 71,000 distinct CDR3 sequences are present, roughly 10% being singletons, with the ten largest covering 1.4%. Time point here: patch test 3, about 24 weeks after DPC sensitization. The treatment: therapeutic diphenylcyclopropenone sensitization with weekly scalp DPC. Sequencing used whole blood, obtained in connection with sensitization to the hapten diphenylcyclopropenone (DPC). These receptors came from a woman aged 45-65 years with alopecia areata. Some clones in this sample may be carry-over from other donors' samples.

This clonotype was detected many times. DNA for the CDR3: TGTGCCAGCAGCCCTGGACAGTTCAATCAGCCCCAGCATTTT. Its protein product is CASSPGQFNQPQHF. V is TRBV12-3 or TRBV12-4 and J is TRBJ1-5; D may be TRBD1 (6 bases). The CDR3 extends over 14 amino acids. V was shortened by 6 bases and J by 3 bases, with 12 bases between the two germline ends.

The chain uses TRBV14 and TRBJ2-1; tentative D call: TRBD2 (5 bases). Trimming took off 1 base at V and 0 bases at J, with 16 bases between the two ends. CDR3 size: 18 residues. Germline values: CDR1 SGHDN, CDR2 FVKESK. The CDR3 is CASSQAMRVGFSYNEQFF. DNA of the CDR3: TGTGCCAGCAGCCAAGCGATGAGGGTCGGATTCTCCTACAATGAGCAGTTCTTC.

This clonotype was recorded at least ten times. V gene TRBV28 combines with J gene TRBJ2-7; D not resolved. Trimming removed 5 bases at V and 5 bases at J, with 16 bases between. Germline CDR1 reads MDHEN; CDR2 reads SYDVKM. CDR3 length: 14 amino acids. CDR3 nucleotides: TGTGCCAGCAGTCCCTCGAGCTGGGTGGACGAGCAGTACTTC. It encodes CASSPSSWVDEQYF.

This clonotype showed up just a few times. The CDR3 region is CASSSQGTSYEQYF. The CDR3 DNA reads as TGTGCCAGCAGTTCACAGGGGACCTCCTACGAGCAGTACTTC. The chain links TRBV12-3 or TRBV12-4 to TRBJ2-7, with 7 nucleotides matching TRBD1. V dropped 4 bases and J dropped 0; count of bases not matched to a gene: 3. This CDR3 region has 14 residues.

This clonotype appeared many times. The gene calls are TRBV12-3 or TRBV12-4 and TRBJ1-1; no definite D call. V lost 1 base and J 4 bases, leaving 10 bases between the germline ends. The CDR3 has 14 residues. CDR3 nucleotides: TGTGCCAGCAGTTTAGTCTCTTACACCACTGAAGCTTTCTTT. This translates into CASSLVSYTTEAFF.

There are many counts of this clonotype. The chain combines TRBV3-1 with TRBJ2-5; D call uncertain. The germline V and J ends were trimmed by 0 bases and 1 base, with 6 bases remaining between them. Germline lookup yields CDR1 LGHDT and CDR2 YNNKEL (reference sequence). The CDR3 extends over 14 amino acids. CDR3 in amino acids: CASSQDLIQETQYF. The CDR3 DNA follows: TGTGCCAGCAGCCAAGACTTGATCCAAGAGACCCAGTACTTC.

This clonotype was detected ten times or more. The chain is built from TRBV4-1 and TRBJ2-1; D perhaps matches TRBD1 (5 bases). The V end lost 0 bases, the J end lost 5 bases, and 14 bases lay between the germline ends. Germline V CDR1 and CDR2: MGHRA, YSYEKL. This CDR3 has 16 residues. CDR3 in DNA: TGCGCCAGCAGCCAAGAAGGTAGGGGCCTTAACAATGAGCAGTTCTTC. As protein: CASSQEGRGLNNEQFF.

This clonotype has a count of ten or more. The chain employs TRBV4-2 and TRBJ1-5; D is ambiguous. The V end lost 1 base, the J end lost 7 bases, and 8 bases lay between the germline ends. CDR1 is LGHNA and CDR2 is YNFKEQ in the germline V gene. This CDR3 region has 13 residues. The CDR3 coding sequence is TGTGCCAGCAGCCAAGTTTCGGGGCAGCCCCAGCATTTT. This gives the protein CASSQVSGQPQHF.

In the case of this clonotype: The junction does not match germline at one end; this may be a read error. CDR3 sequence reads: CASCEARTSGVTDTQYF. Written as DNA, the CDR3 is TGTGCCAGCTGTGAAGCGCGGACTAGCGGGGTCACAGATACGCAGTATTTT. The J gene is TRBJ2-3, the V gene TRBV2, with 12 bases lining up with TRBD2. The germline V gene has CDR1 SNHLY and CDR2 FYNNEI. The CDR3 runs to 17 residues.

This clonotype occurred a few times. The V and J genes are TRBV12-3 or TRBV12-4 and TRBJ2-7; D is undetermined. This CDR3 contains 15 residues. The ends were cut back, 4 bases at V and 3 bases at J, with 16 bases in the middle. CDR3 DNA: TGTGCCAGCAGTTGGGAAACGGGCCGGAGCTACGAGCAGTACTTC. Amino acid sequence: CASSWETGRSYEQYF.

This clonotype was counted at least ten times. The gene calls are TRBV12-3 or TRBV12-4 and TRBJ2-7; D is possibly TRBD2 (5 bases). Trimming stripped 6 bases from V and 4 bases from J, with 16 bases between. CDR3 length equals 14 residues. CDR3 in amino acids: CASRLGGGSYEQYF. The CDR3 DNA is TGTGCCAGCAGGCTAGGAGGAGGCTCATACGAGCAGTACTTC.

This clonotype has at least ten counts. The chain employs TRBV6-2 or TRBV6-3 and TRBJ2-1; D remains ambiguous. The CDR3 spans 13 residues. V was trimmed by 7 bases and J by 4 bases, leaving 11 bases between them. The germline gives CDR1 MNHEY, CDR2 SVGEGT. CDR3 region: CASKRTSYNEQFF. CDR3 nucleotide sequence: TGTGCCAGCAAGAGGACCTCTTACAATGAGCAGTTCTTC.

This clonotype was observed many times. The V and J genes are TRBV27 and TRBJ1-2, with TRBD1 matching over 8 bases. The ends lost 6 bases at V and 4 bases at J; junction bases unmatched: 13. The CDR3 runs 16 residues. CDR1 MNHEY and CDR2 SMNVEV come from the germline V gene (reference sequence). Written as DNA, the CDR3 is TGTGCCAGCAGCGAATCACCCTTAACAGGGGGCTATGGCTACACCTTC. Amino acid sequence: CASSESPLTGGYGYTF.

There are a few counts of this clonotype. The V gene is TRBV19, the J gene TRBJ1-5; TRBD1 might be the D (6 bases). V gave up 6 bases and J gave up 0 bases, with 18 bases separating them. The germline V gene encodes CDR1 LNHDA and CDR2 SQIVND (reference sequence). The length of the CDR3 is 17 residues. The CDR3 spells CASSISTGAYSNQPQHF. CDR3 DNA sequence: TGTGCCAGTAGCATATCGACAGGAGCTTATAGCAATCAGCCCCAGCATTTT.